Below, one T cell receptor beta chain is given with its context. Authors' analysis steps: Reference gene primer amplification gave nucleated cell count estimates. Sequencing used immunoSEQ multiplex PCR; TCRdb keeps in-frame clones, though not all of them. V and J calls plus clone size are reproduced from that table; the DNA served to infer D and trimming. This table holds 150,000 to 200,000 clones, about four fifths found once. The germline V gene encodes CDR1 SGHVS and CDR2 FQNEAQ. The length of the CDR3 is 13 residues. V gave up 2 bases and J gave up 3 bases, with 7 bases separating them. This sample is part of a study of blood T cell repertoires in COVID-19. Across the whole study: In each case, the material was cDNA or gDNA derived from T cells, B-cell-depleted T cells, or PBMCs.

Source material: peripheral blood. The TCR comes from a woman aged 80 or older with COVID-19, enrolled during active disease. The V and J genes are TRBV7-8 and TRBJ1-1; D unclear. The CDR3 sequence is CASSLPADTEAFF. The CDR3 nucleotides read TGTGCCAGCAGCTTACCCGCGGACACTGAAGCTTTCTTT.